This T cell receptor beta chain comes out of a study of molecular identifiers for immune sequencing clone quantification. A single record per CDR3 protein comes from TCRdb applying MiXCR to the PCR reads. The table records nearly 650,000 distinct CDR3 sequences, roughly 27% of them present only once. V lost 3 bases and J 5 bases, leaving 7 bases between the germline ends. The CDR3 contains 13 residues. Germline CDR1 reads MNHEY; CDR2 reads SVGAGI. The sequence derives from a human donor in good health. Some libraries in this study had Jurkat cell RNA spiked in. V and J are TRBV6-5 and TRBJ2-2, with no clear D. Sequencing was done on a sample of naive CD8+ T cells from blood, with Jurkat cell RNA spiked in. Described subset: FACS-sorted CD8+CD4-CCR7+CD45RA+ naive T cells. The CDR3 is CASSYRVTGELFF. The DNA of the CDR3 is TGTGCCAGCAGTTATAGGGTAACCGGGGAGCTGTTTTTT.